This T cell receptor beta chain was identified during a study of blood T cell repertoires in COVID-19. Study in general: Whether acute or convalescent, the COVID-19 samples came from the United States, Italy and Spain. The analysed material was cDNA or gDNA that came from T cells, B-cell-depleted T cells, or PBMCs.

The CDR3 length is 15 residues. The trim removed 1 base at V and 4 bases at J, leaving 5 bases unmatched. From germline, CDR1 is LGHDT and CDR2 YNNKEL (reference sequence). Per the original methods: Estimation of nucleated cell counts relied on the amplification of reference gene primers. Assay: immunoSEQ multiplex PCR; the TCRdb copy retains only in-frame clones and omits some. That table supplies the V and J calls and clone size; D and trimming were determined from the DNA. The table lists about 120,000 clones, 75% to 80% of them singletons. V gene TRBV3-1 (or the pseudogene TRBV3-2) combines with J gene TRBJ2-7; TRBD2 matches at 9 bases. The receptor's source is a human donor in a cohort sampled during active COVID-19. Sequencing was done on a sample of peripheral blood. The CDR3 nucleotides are TGTGCCAGCAGCCAAGGTCTACTAGCGGGTTACGAGCAGTACTTC. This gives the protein CASSQGLLAGYEQYF.